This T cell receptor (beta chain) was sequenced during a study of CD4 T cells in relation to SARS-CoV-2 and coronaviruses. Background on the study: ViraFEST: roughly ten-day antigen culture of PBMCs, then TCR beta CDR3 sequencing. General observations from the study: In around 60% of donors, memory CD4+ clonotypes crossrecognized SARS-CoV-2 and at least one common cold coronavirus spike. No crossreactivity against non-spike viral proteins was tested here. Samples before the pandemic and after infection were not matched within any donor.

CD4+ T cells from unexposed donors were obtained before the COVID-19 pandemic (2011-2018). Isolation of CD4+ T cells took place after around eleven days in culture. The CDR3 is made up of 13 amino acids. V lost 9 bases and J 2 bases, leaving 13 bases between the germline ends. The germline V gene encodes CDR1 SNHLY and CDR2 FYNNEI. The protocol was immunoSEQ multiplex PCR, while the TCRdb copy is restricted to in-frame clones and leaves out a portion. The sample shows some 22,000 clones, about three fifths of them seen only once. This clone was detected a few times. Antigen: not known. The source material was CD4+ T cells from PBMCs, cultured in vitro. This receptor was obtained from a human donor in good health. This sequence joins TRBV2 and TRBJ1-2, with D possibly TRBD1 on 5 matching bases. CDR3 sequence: CASGRGPNYGYTF. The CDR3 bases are TGTGCCAGTGGTCGGGGCCCCAACTATGGCTACACCTTC.